This TCR beta chain was sequenced in a study of T cell responses to AZD1222 COVID-19 vaccine. Trimming removed 0 bases at V and 11 bases at J, with 10 bases between. The CDR3 covers 12 residues. The germline V gene has CDR1 SNHLY and CDR2 FYNNEI. Here immunoSEQ multiplex PCR was the method, and the copy in TCRdb shows in-frame clones only, minus some. The sample carries about 110,000 clones, 70% to 90% recorded once. This chain connects TRBV2 to TRBJ1-1; maybe TRBD1 (6 bases). This TCR came from an adult who received the AZD1222 COVID-19 vaccine. The sample was peripheral blood, taken 28 days after the second AZD1222 dose. The CDR3 loop is CASSEATGLAFF. The CDR3 DNA reads TGTGCCAGCAGTGAAGCTACAGGGTTGGCTTTCTTT.